A selection of T cell receptor beta chains follows, all from one sample in a study of cytomegalovirus exposure and HLA in healthy donors. Measured with immunoSEQ multiplex PCR; TCRdb has only the in-frame clones, and not every one. The sample lists 180,000 or so clones; around four fifths were seen once. Sample: PBMCs. These receptors were taken from a man aged 18 to 30 in good health and CMV-seronegative. CDR3s include the opening cysteine and the closing phenylalanine or tryptophan. A D gene is named only where the DNA matches it firmly. Clone size appears in some rows only: once, few, many, or a class for an expanded clone.

D gene	J gene	V gene	clone size	CDR3 DNA	CDR3 protein
TRBD1	TRBJ2-6	TRBV5-1	.	TGCGCCAGCAGCCTCTATGGACAGGGCTCTGGGGCCAACGTCCTGACTTTC	CASSLYGQGSGANVLTF
.	TRBJ1-5	TRBV6-1	.	TGTGCCAGCAGTGAAGGGCAGAGCAATCAGCCCCAGCATTTT	CASSEGQSNQPQHF
.	TRBJ2-2	TRBV7-2	few	TGTGCCAGCAGCCCCCAGCCGGGAAAGCACACCGGGGAGCTGTTTTTT	CASSPQPGKHTGELFF
TRBD2	TRBJ2-3	TRBV2	.	TGTGCCAGCGTTGGACTAGCGGGAGTCACAGATACGCAGTATTTT	CASVGLAGVTDTQYF
.	TRBJ2-6	TRBV2	few	TGTGCCAGCTCGTACTTGGGGGCCAACGTCCTGACTTTC	CASSYLGANVLTF
.	TRBJ1-2	TRBV6-5	.	TGTGCCACCCGCGCAATCTATGGCTACACCTTC	CATRAIYGYTF
.	TRBJ1-1	TRBV19	.	TGTGCCAGTAGTGGATACAGGGCGAACACTGAAGCTTTCTTT	CASSGYRANTEAFF
.	TRBJ1-1	TRBV18	.	TGTGCCAGCTCACCACCGGACTTTATGAACACTGAAGCTTTCTTT	CASSPPDFMNTEAFF
.	TRBJ2-2	TRBV25-1	.	TGTGCCAGCACCCGAGCGGGGAACACCGGGGAGCTGTTTTTT	CASTRAGNTGELFF
TRBD2	TRBJ2-3	TRBV5-1	once	TGCGCCAGCAGCTTGTCTGGCGGGGGGCACACAGATACGCAGTATTTT	CASSLSGGGHTDTQYF
TRBD2	TRBJ2-5	TRBV5-6	.	TGTGCCAGCAGCGCGCCATTTGGGACTAGCGTTACCCAGTACTTC	CASSAPFGTSVTQYF
.	TRBJ1-2	TRBV6-9	.	TGTGCCAGTGAACGAAACCCCCCCCAGATTGACAGGAAAGCTGGCTACACCTTC	CASERNPPQIDRKAGYTF
TRBD2	TRBJ2-5	TRBV4-1	.	TGCGCCAGCAGCCAGCCGGGACTAGCTGTGGAGACCCAGTACTTC	CASSQPGLAVETQYF
.	TRBJ2-7	TRBV6-1	.	TGTGCCAAAACCCTCAGCTCCTACGAGCAGTACTTC	CAKTLSSYEQYF
TRBD2	TRBJ2-2	TRBV30	.	TGTGCCGTAACTAGTGGCGGGAGTTTCGCCGGGGAGCTGTTTTTT	CAVTSGGSFAGELFF